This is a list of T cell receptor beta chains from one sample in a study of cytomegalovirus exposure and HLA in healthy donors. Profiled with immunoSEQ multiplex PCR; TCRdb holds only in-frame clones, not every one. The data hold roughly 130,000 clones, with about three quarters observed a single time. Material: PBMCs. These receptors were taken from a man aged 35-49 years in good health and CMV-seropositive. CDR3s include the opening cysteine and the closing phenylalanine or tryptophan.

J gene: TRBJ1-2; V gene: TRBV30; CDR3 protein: CAWSTLGGYGYTF
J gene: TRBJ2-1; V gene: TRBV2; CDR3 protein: CASSSGGAGEQFF
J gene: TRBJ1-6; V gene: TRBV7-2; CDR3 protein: CASSLAGQHNSPLHF
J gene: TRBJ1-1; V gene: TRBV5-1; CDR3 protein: CASRQGSSTEAFF
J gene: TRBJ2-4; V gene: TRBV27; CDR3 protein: CASRDNRGAKNIQYF
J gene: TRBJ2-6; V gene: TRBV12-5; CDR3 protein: CASGSVPGANVLTF
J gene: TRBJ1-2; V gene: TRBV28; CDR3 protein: CASTSGGALHGYTF
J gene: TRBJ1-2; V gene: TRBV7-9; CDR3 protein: CASSPQGSGGYTF
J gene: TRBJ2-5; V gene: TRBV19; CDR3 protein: CARTGSSLQETQYF
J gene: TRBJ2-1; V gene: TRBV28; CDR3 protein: CASTTLGGTEQFF
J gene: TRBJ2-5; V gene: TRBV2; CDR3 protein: CASSEAHRETQYF
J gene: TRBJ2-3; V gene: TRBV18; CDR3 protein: CASSQQTGSDTQYF
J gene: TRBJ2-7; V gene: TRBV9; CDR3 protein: CASSVLGDEQYF
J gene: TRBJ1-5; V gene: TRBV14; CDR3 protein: CASSQDLSQPQHF
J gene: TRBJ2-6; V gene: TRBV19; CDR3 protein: CASQDRGRSGANVLTF
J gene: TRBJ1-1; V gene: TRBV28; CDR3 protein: CASSLAGMNTEAFF
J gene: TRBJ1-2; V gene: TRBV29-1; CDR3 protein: CSVAGVAYGYTF
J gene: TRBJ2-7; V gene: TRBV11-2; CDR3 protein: CASSERPGQTLDEQYF
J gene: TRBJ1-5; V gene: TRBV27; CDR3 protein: CASSLGADNQPQHF
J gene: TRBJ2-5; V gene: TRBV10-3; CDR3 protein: CAIRVGQGREETQYF
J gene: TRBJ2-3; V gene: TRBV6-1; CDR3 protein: CASWTGLSRTDTQYF
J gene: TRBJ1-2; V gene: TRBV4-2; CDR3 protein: CASSPDRGSGYTF
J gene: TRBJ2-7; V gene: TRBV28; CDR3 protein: CASSDRDRPSSYEQYF
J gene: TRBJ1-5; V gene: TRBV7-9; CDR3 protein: CASSLGGTGGQPQHF
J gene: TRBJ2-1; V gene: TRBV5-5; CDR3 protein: CASSFDAQGGRNEQFF
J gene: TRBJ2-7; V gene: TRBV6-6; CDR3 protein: CASSPAPDRAKQYF
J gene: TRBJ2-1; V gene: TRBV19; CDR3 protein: CASSMRSVAGPREQFF
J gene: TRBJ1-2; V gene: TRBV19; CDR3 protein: CASSISVYGYTF
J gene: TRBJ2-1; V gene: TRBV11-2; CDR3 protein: CASSFGAASGNNEQFF
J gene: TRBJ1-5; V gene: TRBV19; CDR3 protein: CASSDRGEGQPQHF
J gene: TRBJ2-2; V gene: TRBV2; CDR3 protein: CASSGQGMGTGELFF
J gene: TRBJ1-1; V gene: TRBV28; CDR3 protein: CASSRDRGGEAFF
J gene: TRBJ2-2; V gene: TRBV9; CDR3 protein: CASSVARGELFF
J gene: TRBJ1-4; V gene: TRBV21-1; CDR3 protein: CASSKPLDRGDEKLFF
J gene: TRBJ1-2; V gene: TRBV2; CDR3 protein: CASSRPEAAIVYGYTF
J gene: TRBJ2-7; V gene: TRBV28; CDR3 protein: CASSPPTETYEQYF
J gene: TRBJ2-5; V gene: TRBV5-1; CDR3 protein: CASSSSGSETQYF
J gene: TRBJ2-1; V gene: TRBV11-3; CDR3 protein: CASSLDWVGGDYNEQFF
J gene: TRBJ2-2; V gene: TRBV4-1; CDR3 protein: CASSERGLAGGRTGELFF
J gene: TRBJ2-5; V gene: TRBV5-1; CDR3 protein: CASSLAGPGGQETQYF
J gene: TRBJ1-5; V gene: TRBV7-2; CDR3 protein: CASSSRTGGRYSNQPQHF
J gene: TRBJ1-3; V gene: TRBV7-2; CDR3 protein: CASSLRGGGNTIYF
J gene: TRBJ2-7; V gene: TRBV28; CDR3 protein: CASTRAGYEQYF
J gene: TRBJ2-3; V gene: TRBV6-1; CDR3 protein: CASSGTWGGSSDTQYF
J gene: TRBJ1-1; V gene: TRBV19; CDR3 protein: CASSFTGGTEAFF
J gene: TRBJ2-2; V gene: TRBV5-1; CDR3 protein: CASSLPLTGANTGELFF
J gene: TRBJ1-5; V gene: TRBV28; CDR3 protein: CASSSQIYSDGNQPQHF
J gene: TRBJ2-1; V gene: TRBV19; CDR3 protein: CASSPQLSSYNEQFF
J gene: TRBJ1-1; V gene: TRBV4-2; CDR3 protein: CASSSRTGGGNTEAFF